This TCR beta chain was obtained from a study of T cell responses to AZD1222 COVID-19 vaccine. Study conclusions and caveats: Baseline seropositivity occurred in only six AZD1222 recipients. All repertoire sampling was performed exclusively after the peak T cell response. Females outnumbered males among donors, who were mostly white British; clonal diversity was possibly underestimated. Close to half of all spike-specific TCRs reportedly target regions of the variants that are unmutated.

To note about this clone: Its antigen remains unknown.

The data were produced by immunoSEQ multiplex PCR, yet TCRdb's version contains in-frame clones alone and is incomplete. The sample lists about 130,000 clones, about 87% seen once, with roughly 4% in the top ten. Germline loops: CDR1 SGHTA, CDR2 FQGTGA. This CDR3 comprises 15 residues. V lost 1 base to trimming and J lost 2 bases, with 11 bases between them. Source: peripheral blood, taken on day 0 of AZD1222 vaccination. This chain connects TRBV7-3 to TRBJ2-5, with D possibly TRBD2 on 6 matching bases. The sequence was collected from an adult in good health. The CDR3 DNA follows: TGTGCCAGCAGCTTAAGGGGAGGCCAGCAAGAGACCCAGTACTTC. It is translated as CASSLRGGQQETQYF. The variable domain in full, completed from reference TRBV7-3 and TRBJ2-5, reads GAGVSQTPSNKVTEKGKYVELRCDPISGHTALYWYRQSLGQGPEFLIYFQGTGAADDSGLPNDRFFAVRPEGSVSTLKIQRTERGDSAVYLCASSLRGGQQETQYFGPGTRLLVL.